The clone carrying this T cell receptor (beta chain) appeared once. The antigen remains undetermined. These data are taken from a study of T cell responses to AZD1222 COVID-19 vaccine. Trimming left V 3 bases short and J 0 bases short, with 15 bases between. In germline, CDR1 is MGHDK, CDR2 SYGVNS. The CDR3 is 17 amino acids. The study's findings and limits: Among the donors, most were white British and more were female, and clonal diversity was possibly underestimated. Mapped onto spike, vaccine-associated CD4 TCRs spanned it and were dominant at 160-218 and 743-854.

Assay: immunoSEQ multiplex PCR; the TCRdb copy retains only in-frame clones and omits some. The repertoire holds 150,000 to 180,000 clones, about nine tenths seen once, with 5.5% to 8% in the top ten. This TCR derives from an adult who had recovered from COVID-19. The V gene is TRBV25-1, the J gene TRBJ1-3; D perhaps matches TRBD1 (6 bases). Sequences were derived from peripheral blood, sampled after recovery from COVID-19. This CDR3 is CASSDIQGRASGNTIYF. The CDR3 DNA reads TGTGCCAGCAGTGATATCCAGGGGAGGGCCTCTGGAAACACCATATATTTT.